The 13 T cell receptor beta chains in this list originate from one sample, sequenced in a study of T cells in women clearing cervical HPV infection. Repertoires were generated with immunoSEQ multiplex PCR, while TCRdb's copy carries only in-frame clones and drops some. The sample holds roughly 21,000 clones. Input material: blood buffy coat. Every receptor here comes from a woman aged 18 to 69 with a cervical HPV16 infection that either progressed to CIN3+ or cleared (not recorded which).

Details on this clone: The read stops 3 residues short of the end of the CDR3; the missing end is completed from the germline J gene. The J gene is TRBJ1-5, the V gene TRBV19, with 9 nucleotides matching TRBD1. The length of the CDR3 is 15 residues. Germline assignment: CDR1 LNHDA and CDR2 SQIVND (reference sequence). The junction had 5 bases not matched to a gene; V was cut back by 5 bases and J by 3 bases. The CDR3 bases that were read are TGTGCCAGTAGTTGGGGGACAGGGAACAATCAGCCC. It translates to CASSWGTGNNQP. From start to end, the CDR3 is CASSWGTGNNQPQHF.

In regard to this clone: The read terminates 3 residues ahead of where the CDR3 ends, so the germline J gene completes it. The gene calls are TRBV12-5 and TRBJ2-1, with D possibly TRBD2 on 6 matching bases. CDR1 and CDR2 (germline): LGHNT, FRNRAP. This CDR3 is built from 13 residues. The ends were cut back, 4 bases at V and 6 bases at J, with 10 bases in the middle. The sequenced part of the CDR3 DNA is TGTGCTAGTGGTTCAGGGACTCCCAATGAG. Its protein is CASGSGTPNE. The whole CDR3 region reads CASGSGTPNEQFF.

With regard to this clone: The CDR3 goes on 3 residues after the read ends, and that part is filled in from the germline J gene. V and J are TRBV18 and TRBJ1-1; the D gene is possibly TRBD1 (5 bases). The CDR3 runs to 12 residues. V lost 9 bases to trimming and J lost 6 bases, with 14 bases between them. The germline CDR1 and CDR2 sequences are KGHSH and LQKENI. The chain's CDR3 is CASGRTGAEAFF. CDR3 bases read: TGTGCCAGTGGGAGAACGGGGGCTGAA.

Worth noting for this clone: The observed sequence ends 3 residues before the CDR3 terminus, with the missing tail filled in from the germline J gene. V is TRBV18 and J is TRBJ2-2; D uncertain. This CDR3 region has 15 residues. V lost 2 bases and J lost 5, with 12 bases in between. Germline V gene sequence: CDR1 KGHSH, CDR2 LQKENI. The part of the CDR3 DNA that was read is TGTGCCAGCTCACCAGCAGGTCGGTTGACCGGGGAG. As protein: CASSPAGRLTGE. The CDR3 reads in full as CASSPAGRLTGELFF.

On this clone: The CDR3 is cut off 3 residues early in the read; its end comes from the germline J gene. The chain combines TRBV5-1 with TRBJ2-7; D gene ambiguous. CDR1 is SGHRS, CDR2 YFSETQ, per germline. This CDR3 comprises 15 residues. The V and J ends lost 0 bases and 6 bases respectively, with 16 bases between them. The sequenced part of the CDR3 DNA is TGCGCCAGCAGCTTGGAGGCCCAACCAGTCCTCGAG. Its translation is CASSLEAQPVLE. The full CDR3 is CASSLEAQPVLEQYF.

Details on this clone: Read data end 3 residues before the CDR3 end; the end is taken from the germline J gene. The chain carries TRBV7-8 and TRBJ2-7, with D perhaps matching TRBD1 (7 bases). V lost 8 bases, J lost 6 bases, and 17 bases lay in between. This CDR3 contains 13 residues. Germline V gene data show CDR1 as SGHVS and CDR2 as FQNEAQ. CDR3 in amino acids: CASRGRGAGEQYF. The sequenced CDR3 bases are TGTGCCAGCCGGGGCAGGGGGGCGGGCGAG.

With regard to this clone: The read ends 3 residues shy of where the CDR3 ends; the end is completed using the germline J gene. The J gene is TRBJ1-1, the V gene TRBV20-1; TRBD1 matches 9 bases. Trimming cost V 0 bases and J 1 base; bases outside gene matches: 6. The CDR3 loop spans 16 amino acids. Germline lookup yields CDR1 DFQATT and CDR2 SNEGSKA (reference sequence). Incomplete CDR3 DNA: TGCAGTGCTAGAGAAAAACCGGGACAGGGGAACACTGAA. It encodes CSAREKPGQGNTE. The CDR3 reads in full as CSAREKPGQGNTEAFF.

As regards this clone: The read halts 3 residues ahead of the CDR3 end, with the missing end drawn from the germline J gene. The V and J genes are TRBV27 and TRBJ2-1; TRBD1 matches at 10 bases. Trimming removed 5 bases from V and 1 base from J; junction bases left unmatched: 2. This CDR3 spans 15 amino acids. Germline V gives CDR1 MNHEY, CDR2 SMNVEV (reference sequence). CDR3 DNA, as far as it was read: TGTGCCAGCAGTACGGGACAGGGGTCCTACAATGAG. This codes for CASSTGQGSYNE. The complete CDR3 protein is CASSTGQGSYNEQFF.

Turning to this clone: The read halts 3 residues ahead of the CDR3 end, with the missing end drawn from the germline J gene. The chain carries TRBV9 and TRBJ2-3, with D maybe TRBD1 (6 bases). The V gene's germline CDR1 is SGDLS and CDR2 YYNGEE. CDR3 length equals 15 residues. The ends were cut back, 3 bases at V and 2 bases at J, with 13 bases in the middle. The CDR3 reads CASSAIQGYTDTQYF. The sequenced CDR3 bases are TGTGCCAGCAGCGCCATACAGGGATACACAGATACG.

On this clone: The read stops 3 residues short of the end of the CDR3; the missing end is completed from the germline J gene. This chain uses TRBV30 with TRBJ1-2; the D is unclear. Trimming took off 3 bases at V and 1 base at J, with 9 bases between the two ends. Germline CDR1 and CDR2: GTSNPN and SVGIG (reference sequence). CDR3 size: 13 residues. CDR3 amino acids: CAWSPSVNYGYTF. Incomplete CDR3 DNA: TGTGCCTGGAGCCCTTCAGTTAACTATGGC.

As concerns this clone: The sequenced fragment ends 3 residues before the CDR3 boundary, so the rest is inferred from the germline J gene. The rearrangement links TRBV6-2 or TRBV6-3 to TRBJ2-7, with 9 positions matching TRBD1. Germline V lookup: CDR1 MNHEY, CDR2 SVGEGT. Unmatched junction bases numbered 16, after V lost 4 bases and J lost 6 bases. The CDR3 has 17 amino acids. CDR3 sequence: CASSSPAGTGGFGEQYF. The sequenced CDR3 bases are TGTGCCAGCAGTTCCCCCGCCGGTACAGGGGGCTTTGGCGAG.

Regarding this clone: The CDR3 end falls 3 residues outside the read, so it is completed with the germline J gene. This chain uses TRBV5-1 with TRBJ2-7; 11 bases agree with TRBD1. The germline CDR1 and CDR2 sequences are SGHRS and YFSETQ. Trimming removed 2 bases from V and 6 bases from J; junction bases left unmatched: 4. The CDR3 covers 14 residues. The DNA read from the CDR3 is TGCGCCAGCAGCTTCGGGACAGGGGGAGTCGAG. Protein sequence: CASSFGTGGVE. The entire CDR3 reads CASSFGTGGVEQYF.

Concerning this clone: The read falls 3 residues short of the CDR3 end, and the missing part is taken from the germline J gene. This chain uses TRBV28 with TRBJ2-2, with a weak D call TRBD2 (5 bases). Germline V gives CDR1 MDHEN, CDR2 SYDVKM. CDR3 length: 13 amino acids. The germline V and J ends were trimmed by 7 bases and 7 bases, with 13 bases remaining between them. The sequenced part of the CDR3 DNA is TGTGCCAGCATCGACTACCCCAGCGGGGAG. Amino acids: CASIDYPSGE. The whole CDR3 sequence is CASIDYPSGELFF.